What follows are 23 T cell receptor delta chains derived from one specimen sequenced in a study of γδ T cells in repeated Plasmodium falciparum infection. Vgamma9/Vdelta2+ and Vdelta2-negative gammadelta T cells were flow-sorted from PBMC for bulk sequencing. TCRdb reanalyzed the multiplex PCR reads using CATT. The table has about 50,000 delta-chain clones, roughly 1.9% seen once. Sequenced sample: gamma-delta T cells from blood. Receptor source: a pool of human donors (malaria-infected and uninfected, not separated).

In this sample, this clone turned up many times. A far larger clone is off by one base, so a read error is likely. The chain employs TRDV1 and TRDJ1; TRDD3 might be the D (5 bases). V lost 0 bases and J lost 7, with 54 bases in between. Germline V CDR1 and CDR2: TSWWSYY, QGS. The length of the CDR3 is 28 residues. This CDR3 reads CALGELPHEAPVPGRVYWPPGVSIKLIF. The CDR3 DNA reads TGTGCTCTTGGGGAACTCCCTCACGAGGCCCCCGTCCCAGGACGCGTTTACTGGCCTCCCGGTGTATCGATTAAACTCATCTTT.

This clone was detected ten times or more. Other DNA sequences in this sample translate to the same CDR3. V and J are TRDV2 and TRDJ1; the D gene is possibly TRDD3 (6 bases). There are 14 residues in the CDR3. Germline CDR1 and CDR2: GEAIGNYY and EKD. V was trimmed by 0 bases and J by 3 bases, leaving 10 bases between them. CDR3 DNA: TGTGCCTGTGACACCCTTGGGGATGCCGATAAACTCATCTTT. Translation gives CACDTLGDADKLIF.

This clone was observed a few times. V usage is TRDV2 and J usage is TRDJ1; 8 bases match TRDD3. TCRdb is silent on the J gene; assignment here came from matching the DNA to germline. This CDR3 spans 21 amino acids. Unmatched junction bases numbered 23, after V lost 0 bases and J lost 3 bases. Germline-derived CDR1 and CDR2 are GEAIGNYY and EKD. CDR3 amino acids: CACDTVGGIERVPRVADKLIF. CDR3 nucleotides: TGTGCCTGTGACACCGTAGGGGGGATAGAAAGGGTTCCAAGGGTGGCCGATAAACTCATCTTT.

This clone has at least ten counts. The TCRdb record carries a much larger clone's protein, which differs from this DNA's translation at residue 5; a read error is the likely cause, and the protein listed here is the DNA translation. The rearrangement uses TRDV2 and TRDJ2; TRDD3 matches 9 bases. TCRdb gives no J gene; it was assigned here by matching the DNA to germline. V was pared by 8 bases and J by 9 bases, with 15 bases of the junction left unmatched. There are 15 residues in the CDR3. Germline CDR1 GEAIGNYY, CDR2 EKD. As DNA, the CDR3 is TGTGCCTTTACTGGACTGGGGGAGCCTTCTTCACAACTCTTCTTT. Translated, it gives CAFTGLGEPSSQLFF.

This clone was observed at least ten times. TCRdb has a much larger clone's protein, which differs at residue 4 from the translation of this DNA, likely because of a read error; what is shown is the protein translated from the DNA. In DNA, the CDR3 is TGTGCCTGTGTCACCAAGGGGTTAAACACCGATAAACTCATCTTT. It translates to CACVTKGLNTDKLIF. This chain joins TRDV2 and TRDJ1, with D unclear. The J gene, absent from TCRdb, was called here by matching the DNA to germline. The CDR3 sequence is 15 residues long. Germline V gives CDR1 GEAIGNYY, CDR2 EKD.

With respect to this clone: The protein held in TCRdb is that of a much larger clone and does not match this DNA's translation at residue 6, likely because of a read error; the protein shown is translated from the DNA. This chain joins TRDV1 and TRDJ1, with D unresolved. As TCRdb names no J gene, one was assigned here on the basis of a DNA match to germline. CDR3 length: 19 residues. V was trimmed by 5 bases and J by 0 bases, leaving 25 bases between them. CDR1 and CDR2 from the germline V gene are TSWWSYY and QGS. CDR3: CALGSQPLLLMVYTDKLIF. CDR3 nucleotides: TGTGCTCTTGGGTCGCAGCCTCTCCTGTTAATGGTGTACACCGATAAACTCATCTTT.

Regarding this clone: Translating this DNA gives a protein that differs at residue 17 from the TCRdb one, which belongs to a much larger clone; a read error is likely, and the protein shown is this translation. The rearrangement links TRDV2 to TRDJ3; TRDD3 matches at 8 bases. TCRdb carries no J gene annotation; the J gene was assigned here by matching the DNA with germline. The CDR3 has 22 residues. Germline loops: CDR1 GEAIGNYY, CDR2 EKD. This CDR3 is CACDTVSLGETNGVWDARQMFF. DNA of the CDR3: TGTGCCTGTGACACCGTGTCCCTGGGGGAGACAAACGGGGTCTGGGACGCCCGACAGATGTTTTTC.

This clone was seen repeatedly, ten times or more. The protein that TCRdb holds for this DNA derives from a much larger clone and differs from the translated DNA at residue 12, which likely indicates a read error; the protein shown here is translated from the DNA. The chain uses TRDV2 and TRDJ1; 12 nucleotides align to TRDD3. Germline-derived CDR1 and CDR2 are GEAIGNYY and EKD. Germline trimming cut 2 bases from V and 0 bases from J; bases unmatched to any gene: 12. The CDR3 runs 19 residues. In nucleotides, the CDR3 is TGTGCCTGTGACAGCCTACTGGGGGATACATCCCCGTACACCGATAAACTCATCTTT. This gives the protein CACDSLLGDTSPYTDKLIF.

Notes on this clone: This DNA's translation and the protein TCRdb lists, from a much larger clone, do not match at residue 18, likely due to a read error; the protein shown is translated from the DNA. The rearrangement joins TRDV1 to TRDJ1; TRDD3 aligns across 8 bases. The J gene comes from matching the DNA to germline here; TCRdb lacks it. CDR1 is TSWWSYY and CDR2 is QGS in the germline V gene. This CDR3 has 23 amino acids. Unmatched junction bases numbered 32, after V lost 4 bases and J lost 4 bases. CDR3 amino acids: CALGVPSIPFHSTGGRAHDKLIF. Here the CDR3 DNA reads TGTGCTCTTGGGGTTCCGTCTATTCCCTTCCACAGTACTGGGGGGCGAGCCCACGATAAACTCATCTTT.

This clone was picked up many times. This DNA's translation and the protein TCRdb lists, from a much larger clone, do not match at residue 15, likely due to a read error; the protein shown is translated from the DNA. This chain links TRDV3 with TRDJ1; either TRDD2 or TRDD3 may supply D (7 bases each). TCRdb gives no J gene; it was assigned here by matching the DNA to germline. The CDR3 loop spans 20 amino acids. Trimming shortened V by 4 bases and J by 3 bases, and 36 bases separated the two germline ends. The V gene's germline CDR1 is TVYSNPD and CDR2 GDNSRS (reference sequence). The CDR3 region has the DNA TGTGCCTGTAAAAAACTTCCTATTTGGGTGCTGGGGGCCCACGCCGATAAACTCATCTTT. The encoded protein is CACKKLPIWVLGAHADKLIF.

This clone occurred a few times. TCRdb's listed protein matches a much larger clone and diverges from this DNA's translation at residue 21, likely through a read error; the protein shown comes from the DNA. The V gene is TRDV1; the J gene was not called; TRDD3 was called by the table and not checked on the DNA. The CDR3 contains 23 residues. Per the germline V gene, CDR1 is TSWWSYY and CDR2 is QGS. CDR3: CALGELSFPTVRLLGENTDKHIF. Here the CDR3 DNA reads TGTGCTCTTGGGGAACTAAGCTTCCCTACGGTACGTCTACTGGGGGAAAACACCGATAAACACATCTTT.

Points on this clone: A read error likely explains why the TCRdb protein, taken from a much larger clone, differs from this DNA's translation at residue 8; the protein shown is translated from the DNA. The chain couples TRDV1 to TRDJ1; TRDD3 matches at 10 bases. TCRdb leaves out the J gene; it was filled in here by matching the DNA to germline. Germline loops: CDR1 TSWWSYY, CDR2 QGS. CDR3 size: 20 residues. Losses at the gene ends were 0 bases for V and 3 bases for J; bases not matched to a gene: 16. Here the CDR3 DNA reads TGTGCTCTTGGGGAACTAGTCCTCTGGAACTACTGGGGGATCCCCGATAAACTCATCTTT. As protein: CALGELVLWNYWGIPDKLIF.

There are many counts of this clone. The protein TCRdb gives is from a much larger clone and does not agree with this DNA's translation at residue 15, likely a read error; the protein shown here comes from the DNA. The chain is built from TRAV38-2/DV8 and TRDJ1; maybe TRDD3 (6 bases). The CDR3 covers 19 residues. Germline-derived CDR1 and CDR2 are TSESDYY and QEAYKQQN. This CDR3 reads CAYRSQTWGLLPYTAKLIF. CDR3 DNA sequence: TGTGCTTATAGGAGCCAAACCTGGGGACTGCTACCGTACACCGCTAAACTCATCTTT.

Concerning this clone itself: The protein in TCRdb stems from a much larger clone and differs at residue 3 from this DNA's translation, likely a read error; here the protein is translated from the DNA. The chain uses TRDV2 and TRDJ1, with TRDD3 matching 7 bases. TCRdb gives no J gene; it was assigned here by matching the DNA to germline. Germline loops: CDR1 GEAIGNYY, CDR2 EKD. The CDR3 runs to 16 residues. CDR3 coding DNA: TGTGCCCGTGATCCCTTACTGGGGACGTACACCGATAAACTCATCTTT. Its protein is CARDPLLGTYTDKLIF.

This clone was seen at least ten times. The protein TCRdb gives is from a much larger clone and does not agree with this DNA's translation at residue 11, likely a read error; the protein shown here comes from the DNA. The chain couples TRAV38-2/DV8 to TRDJ1, with D tentatively TRDD3 (5 bases). TCRdb supplies no J gene; here it was assigned by aligning the nucleotide sequence to germline. The germline V and J ends were trimmed by 9 bases and 7 bases, with 25 bases remaining between them. This CDR3 spans 15 amino acids. Germline CDR1 and CDR2: TSESDYY and QEAYKQQN. CDR3 protein: CASSRGIRRAGKLIF. Here the CDR3 DNA reads TGTGCTTCGTCCCGTGGGATCCGGCGGGCTGGTAAACTCATCTTT.

A note on this clone: The protein that TCRdb holds for this DNA derives from a much larger clone and differs from the translated DNA at residue 4, which likely indicates a read error; the protein shown here is translated from the DNA. This chain connects TRDV1 to TRDJ1, with TRDD3 matching over 10 bases. TCRdb records no J gene; here it was assigned by comparing the DNA to germline. Germline V gene sequence: CDR1 TSWWSYY, CDR2 QGS. The CDR3 consists of 20 residues. V dropped 7 bases and J dropped 0; count of bases not matched to a gene: 20. CDR3: CALEEVLLQLGDWNTDKLIF. CDR3 sequence (DNA): TGTGCTCTTGAGGAGGTCCTCCTACAACTGGGGGATTGGAACACCGATAAACTCATCTTT.

The sample holds many counts of this clone. The protein given by TCRdb reflects a much larger clone and differs at residue 5 from this DNA's translation, likely from a read error; the protein shown is the DNA's translation. The V and J genes are TRDV1 and TRDJ1, with 7 bases fitting TRDD3. CDR1 is TSWWSYY and CDR2 is QGS in the germline V gene. V was clipped by 7 bases and J by 9 bases; unmatched bases: 8. CDR3 length: 12 amino acids. Written as DNA, the CDR3 is TGTGCTCTTGTACCAGTGGATACGGAACTCATCTTT. Encoded protein: CALVPVDTELIF.

This clone was seen more than once but under ten times. The amino acid sequence in TCRdb belongs to a much larger clone and departs from this DNA's translation at residue 17, likely a sequencing read error; the sequence shown is translated from the DNA. V gene TRAV38-2/DV8 was called; the J gene was not; whether TRDD3, the table's D call, matches the DNA was not checked. The germline gives CDR1 TSESDYY, CDR2 QEAYKQQN. CDR3 length: 20 amino acids. CDR3 bases: TGTGCTTATATAGGTAGCGGGAGTACTCCCGGCCGGTGGTGGGGCCTTAATCTCATCTTT. Its protein product is CAYIGSGSTPGRWWGLNLIF.

The chain is built from TRDV1 and TRDJ1; 8 positions match TRDD3. The J gene is not listed in TCRdb, so it was assigned here from a DNA match to germline. The J segment lost 3 bases and the V segment lost 4 bases, leaving 19 bases of the junction unmatched. The germline CDR1 and CDR2 sequences are TSWWSYY and QGS. CDR3 length: 19 residues. The CDR3 protein is CALGGWKLGLGGGSDKLIF. CDR3 bases: TGTGCTCTTGGGGGCTGGAAGCTAGGGCTGGGTGGGGGATCCGATAAACTCATCTTT.

This clone has only a few counts. A read error likely explains this, since a far larger clone differs by one base. The J gene is TRDJ1, the V gene TRDV2; maybe TRDD3 (5 bases). TCRdb leaves out the J gene; it was filled in here by matching the DNA to germline. The germline V and J ends were trimmed by 3 bases and 1 base, with 26 bases remaining between them. The CDR3 sequence is 19 residues long. Germline loops: CDR1 GEAIGNYY, CDR2 EKD. Here the CDR3 reads CACDPLRRGPHPPTDKLIF. DNA of the CDR3: TGTGCCTGTGACCCTCTACGCCGGGGGCCTCATCCGCCCACCGATAAACTCATCTTT.

This clone was recorded many times. TCRdb's listed protein matches a much larger clone and diverges from this DNA's translation at residue 14, likely through a read error; the protein shown comes from the DNA. The rearrangement joins TRAV38-2/DV8 to TRDJ1; TRDD3 matches at 11 bases. Germline CDR1 is TSESDYY and CDR2 is QEAYKQQN. CDR3 length: 17 residues. The DNA of the CDR3 is TGTGCCTTCCAGGGGGATGGGGGATACGGTGGCACCGATGAACTCATCTTT. It specifies CAFQGDGGYGGTDELIF.

Of note for this clone: TCRdb's entry gives the protein of a much larger clone, which mismatches this DNA's translation at residue 18, likely from a read error; the protein reported here is translated from the DNA. With the J gene uncalled, the V gene is TRDV3; the table names TRDD3, a call not compared with the DNA. The CDR3 has 21 amino acids. Germline values: CDR1 TVYSNPD, CDR2 GDNSRS (reference sequence). CDR3 sequence (DNA): TGTGCCTGGGGGTCGACGAGGAGGTACTGGGGGATCCCCTCCAACACCGATAACCTCATCTTT. This encodes CAWGSTRRYWGIPSNTDNLIF.

This clone came up a few times. TCRdb's protein for this DNA is that of a much larger clone and differs from the translation at residue 10, likely a read error; the protein shown is the DNA translation. In DNA form, the CDR3 reads TGTGCTCTTGGGGACCCGTCCTTTTTCGGCACCGATAAACTCATCTTT. As protein: CALGDPSFFGTDKLIF. This rearrangement joins TRDV1 to TRDJ1; D unresolved. The J gene is not listed in TCRdb, so it was assigned here from a DNA match to germline. Germline V CDR1 and CDR2: TSWWSYY, QGS. Trimming shortened V by 3 bases and J by 1 base, and 15 bases separated the two germline ends. This CDR3 has 16 amino acids.